This record concerns one T cell receptor (beta chain) sequence. One junction end disagrees with the germline gene, perhaps due to a read error. This CDR3 is built from 16 residues. CDR1 and CDR2 from the germline V gene are SSHAT and FNYEAQ (reference sequence). These data come from a study of shared clonotypes between healthy human individuals. Overall study context: Per donor, three plates held CD4 naive cells, three held CD4 memory, two held CD8 naive and one held CD8 memory.

Profiled with immunoSEQ multiplex PCR; TCRdb holds only in-frame clones, not every one. The sample carries approximately 240,000 clones, about 65% recorded once. The clonotype originates from a young man in good health. Sequencing input: memory CD4+ T cells sorted from blood. Subset here: CD45RA-negative fraction. V is TRBV7-7 and J is TRBJ2-2; D is possibly TRBD1 or TRBD2 (6 bases each). As DNA, the CDR3 is TGTGCTAGCAGCCCATTGGCGGGACAATTAACCGGGGAGCTGTTTTTT. It translates to CASSPLAGQLTGELFF.